This TCR beta chain was sequenced in a study of shared clonotypes between healthy human individuals. Across the whole study: Per donor, three plates held CD4 naive cells, three held CD4 memory, two held CD8 naive and one held CD8 memory.

The CDR3 has 15 residues. Trimming took 6 bases from V and 4 from J; bases not matched to a gene: 10. Germline CDR1 MDHEN, CDR2 SYDVKM. Method: immunoSEQ multiplex PCR; TCRdb's copy keeps in-frame clones and lacks some. This table has under 550,000 clones, 95% to 97% appearing once. This sequence joins TRBV28 and TRBJ2-7, with TRBD1 identical over 9 bases. The sequenced material came from naive CD4+ T cells sorted from blood. Subset in this sample: CD45RA+ positively selected. This receptor was obtained from a woman in her twenties or thirties in good health. The DNA for the CDR3 is TGTGCCAGCAGGACCCCCGGGACAGGGCATTACGAGCAGTACTTC. Amino acids: CASRTPGTGHYEQYF.